This is a list of T cell receptor beta chains from one sample in a study of T cells in localized non-small cell lung cancer. Clones were sequenced by immunoSEQ multiplex PCR, and TCRdb holds only the in-frame ones, with some missing. In the table there are almost 850 clones, roughly 29% of which are singletons. This specimen consisted of normal lung tissue next to the tumor, obtained before any cancer treatment. These receptors were taken from a woman between 35 and 75 years old with stage I squamous cell lung carcinoma. CDR3s include the opening cysteine and the closing phenylalanine or tryptophan. The D gene is left open where the match is weak. The size of a clone is reported for some rows only, either as once, few or many, or as a class for expanded clones.

TRBV11-3,-,-,TRBJ1-6,TGTGCCAGCAGCTTCCTGGGAGGGAGCGATTCACCCCTCCACTTT,CASSFLGGSDSPLHF
TRBV6-8,-,-,TRBJ2-7,TGTGCCAGCAGTTACATTGGCGTCAACGAGCAGTACTTC,CASSYIGVNEQYF
TRBV29-1,-,once,TRBJ1-2,TGCAGCGTTCCCGCGAAAGGGGCCTCTAACTATGGCTACACCTTC,CSVPAKGASNYGYTF
TRBV9,TRBD2,few,TRBJ2-7,TGTGCCAGCAGCGAGGCCGGAGCGGGGGCCGCCGAGCAGTACTTC,CASSEAGAGAAEQYF
TRBV30,-,-,TRBJ2-2,TGTGCCTGGGGGGGAAACACCGGGGAGCTGTTTTTT,CAWGGNTGELFF
TRBV27,-,few,TRBJ1-1,TGTGCCAGCAGTCTAGGGAAAGGGTTCACTGAAGCTTTCTTT,CASSLGKGFTEAFF
TRBV6-8,TRBD1,-,TRBJ1-2,TGTGCCAGCAGTAGACAGGGGGCGGGGATCTATGGCTACACCTTC,CASSRQGAGIYGYTF
TRBV6-8,TRBD2,few,TRBJ2-2,TGTGCCAGCAGTTACCAATCTACTAGCGGGGGCCCCACCGGGGAGCTGTTTTTT,CASSYQSTSGGPTGELFF
TRBV5-1,TRBD1,few,TRBJ1-6,TGCGCCAGCAGCTTCGACAGGGGACTCCTGAGCTCCTATAATTCACCCCTCCACTTT,CASSFDRGLLSSYNSPLHF
TRBV19,-,-,TRBJ1-2,TGTGCCAGTAGTCTAGGAGGGGGTGGCTACACCTTC,CASSLGGGGYTF
TRBV30,-,-,TRBJ1-2,TGTGCCTGGAGAACCCCTGGGGGCTACACCTTC,CAWRTPGGYTF
TRBV11-3,-,few,TRBJ1-2,TGTGCCAGCAACCAAGGGGCGATCAACTATGGCTACACCTTC,CASNQGAINYGYTF
TRBV6-8,TRBD1,few,TRBJ1-1,TGTGCCAGCAGTGTTAAGGAGGGGGCGACTAACACTGAAGCTTTCTTT,CASSVKEGATNTEAFF
TRBV18,-,-,TRBJ1-1,TGTGCCAGCTCACAAGGAGGAGGGGCCACTGAAGCTTTCTTT,CASSQGGGATEAFF
TRBV14,-,-,TRBJ1-2,TGTGCCAGCAGCCAAGATAGGTCTCTTGGCTACACCTTC,CASSQDRSLGYTF
TRBV14,TRBD1,-,TRBJ1-2,TGTGCCAGCAGCGAAGAGGGAAGGACAGGTTCTTTCTACACCTTC,CASSEEGRTGSFYTF
TRBV11-3,-,few,TRBJ1-3,TGTGCCAGCAGCTTAGGACGGGCGTTAGGAAACACCATATATTTT,CASSLGRALGNTIYF